A single sample is the source of the 10 T cell receptor beta chains below, sequenced in a study of vaccination effects on CD4 cells after COVID-19. Antigen-specific CD4+ T cells expanded by the ViraFEST assay with viral peptide pools were then sequenced. Culturing for ten to eleven days preceded CD4+ T cell isolation. Vaccinees lacked prior SARS-CoV-2 infection and tested negative for nucleocapsid antibodies. No antigen has been assigned to these receptors. The repertoire was sequenced with immunoSEQ multiplex PCR; TCRdb's copy has only in-frame clones and lacks some. This sample has tens of thousands of clones, with more than 70% found just once. The sample here was CD4+ T cells from PBMCs cultured with HCoV-OC43 spike peptides, taken before COVID-19 vaccination. The subset is: HCoV-OC43 spike overlapping peptide pool stimulation. Receptors originate from a human donor who received a COVID-19 vaccine.

The chain employs TRBV29-1 and TRBJ1-3, with D unresolved. Trimming took off 6 bases at V and 4 bases at J, with 7 bases between the two ends. Germline CDR1 SQVTM, CDR2 ANQGSEA. This CDR3 is built from 11 residues. The CDR3 sequence is CSVGLGNTIYF. For the CDR3, the DNA is TGCAGCGTCGGGTTAGGAAACACCATATATTTT.

CDR3 sequence reads: CASSSPGLAAYNEQFF. The CDR3 DNA is TGCGCCAGCAGTTCCCCCGGACTAGCAGCCTACAATGAGCAGTTCTTC. V gene TRBV10-2 combines with J gene TRBJ2-1, with 8 bases that match TRBD2. The CDR3 covers 16 residues. The V gene's germline CDR1 is WSHSY and CDR2 SAAADI. The J segment lost 2 bases and the V segment lost 5 bases, leaving 8 bases of the junction unmatched.

This clone appeared a few times. The V and J genes are TRBV2 and TRBJ2-7; TRBD1 is a possible D gene (6 bases). Germline CDR1 is SNHLY and CDR2 is FYNNEI. The length of the CDR3 is 13 residues. V was pared by 3 bases and J by 3 bases, with 9 bases between. The CDR3, as DNA: TGTGCCAGCAGTGAGGGACATGGCTACGAGCAGTACGTC. This translates into CASSEGHGYEQYV.

The rearrangement joins TRBV30 to TRBJ1-2; 7 nucleotides match TRBD1. V lost 2 bases and J lost 3; bases outside the gene matches: 6. The CDR3 spans 14 residues. Germline-derived CDR1 and CDR2 are GTSNPN and SVGIG (reference sequence). The CDR3 reads CAWSPAGGDYGYTF. CDR3 bases: TGTGCCTGGAGTCCCGCAGGGGGGGACTATGGCTACACCTTC.

The gene calls are TRBV7-3 and TRBJ1-5; D unresolved. The CDR3 is made up of 13 amino acids. Germline V CDR1 and CDR2: SGHTA, FQGTGA. V was trimmed by 2 bases and J by 10 bases, leaving 12 bases between them. CDR3 in DNA: TGTGCCAGCAGCTTAGACGGACTATCCCCCCAGCATTTT. As protein: CASSLDGLSPQHF.

The gene calls are TRBV6-2 or TRBV6-3 and TRBJ2-1; 11 bases are a match to TRBD1. The V and J ends lost 0 bases and 8 bases, in that order; junction bases with no gene match: 15. The CDR3 is 19 amino acids. Germline V gene lookup returns CDR1 MNHEY and CDR2 SVGEGT. CDR3 coding DNA: TGTGCCAGCAGTTACTCTGGAGTCCTAGGGACAGGGGGTTTGGATGAGCAGTTCTTC. The encoded protein is CASSYSGVLGTGGLDEQFF.

Remarks on this clone: Its ends do not fully match the called genes, so a read error is possible. The gene calls are TRBV6-2 or TRBV6-3 and TRBJ1-2; unclear D gene. The CDR3 spans 13 residues. Germline lookup yields CDR1 MNHEY and CDR2 SVGEGT. CDR3: CASSDLTPPWAIF. CDR3 DNA sequence: TGTGCCAGCAGCGACCTAACTCCCCCATGGGCTATCTTC.

The genes are TRBV20-1 and TRBJ1-5; 9 positions match TRBD1. The V gene's germline CDR1 is DFQATT and CDR2 SNEGSKA (reference sequence). Unmatched junction bases numbered 0, after V lost 5 bases and J lost 7 bases. The CDR3 covers 11 residues. This CDR3 reads CSADRGQPQHF. CDR3 in DNA: TGCAGTGCTGACAGGGGGCAGCCCCAGCATTTT.

The J gene is TRBJ1-2, the V gene TRBV10-3; no definite D call. In germline, CDR1 is ENHRY, CDR2 SYGVKD. CDR3 length equals 12 residues. Trimming left V 4 bases short and J 4 bases short, with 7 bases between. The CDR3 reads CAISVGSYGYTF. The CDR3 region has the DNA TGTGCCATCAGTGTGGGCAGCTATGGCTACACCTTC.

The CDR3 loop is CASSVPGQGTGNTIYF. CDR3 nucleotides: TGTGCCAGTAGTGTACCGGGACAGGGGACTGGAAACACCATATATTTT. V and J are TRBV19 and TRBJ1-3; 10 bases line up with TRBD1. Germline V gene sequence: CDR1 LNHDA, CDR2 SQIVND (reference sequence). V trimming: 5 bases; J trimming: 2 bases; junction bases outside the gene matches: 6. The CDR3 runs to 16 residues.